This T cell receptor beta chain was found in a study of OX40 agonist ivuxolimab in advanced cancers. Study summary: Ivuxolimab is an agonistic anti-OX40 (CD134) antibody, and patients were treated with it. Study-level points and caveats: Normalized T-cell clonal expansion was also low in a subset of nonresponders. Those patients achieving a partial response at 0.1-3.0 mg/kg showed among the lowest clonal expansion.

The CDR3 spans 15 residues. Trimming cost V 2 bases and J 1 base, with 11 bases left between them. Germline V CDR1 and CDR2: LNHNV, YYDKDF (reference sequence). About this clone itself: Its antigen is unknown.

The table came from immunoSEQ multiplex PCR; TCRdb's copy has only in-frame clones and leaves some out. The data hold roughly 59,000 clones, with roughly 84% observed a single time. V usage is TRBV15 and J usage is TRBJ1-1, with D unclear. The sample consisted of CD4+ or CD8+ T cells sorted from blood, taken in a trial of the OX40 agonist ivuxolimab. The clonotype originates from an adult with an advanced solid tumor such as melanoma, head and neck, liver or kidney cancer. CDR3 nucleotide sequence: TGTGCCACCAGCAGAAACCCCCGTTCGAACACTGAAGCTTTCTTT. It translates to CATSRNPRSNTEAFF.